The 15 T cell receptor gamma chains listed next were all sequenced from one sample in a study of Vδ1+ human thymocytes. General study results and limits: In the thymus, TRG and TRD repertoires looked highly polyclonal with Gaussian CDR3 lengths.

These TCRs' antigens remain unknown. Extracted RNA was reverse transcribed into cDNA. Pooled V-gene forward primers with one constant-region reverse primer generated the CDR3 amplicons by multiplex PCR. TCRdb re-processed the multiplex PCR reads via CATT. This sample has 25,000 to 35,000 gamma-chain clones; about 18% occur once, and the top ten carry 1.8%. Sample: Vdelta1+ gamma-delta thymocytes from the thymus. This sample's subset: FACS-sorted CD3+ TCRalphabeta- TCRVdelta1+ TCRVdelta2- thymocytes. These receptors originate from a boy less than two years old who had congenital heart surgery.

The chain employs TRGV4 and TRGJ1 or TRGJ2. The CDR3 extends over 13 amino acids. Germline V gene data show CDR1 as EGSTGY and CDR2 as YDSYTSSV. With V trimmed by 5 bases and J by 0 bases, 4 bases remained unmatched. This chain's CDR3 is CATWATNYYKKLF. CDR3 nucleotide sequence: TGTGCCACCTGGGCTACGAATTATTATAAGAAACTCTTT.

This chain uses TRGV5 with TRGJ1 or TRGJ2. V trimming: 0 bases; J trimming: 5 bases; junction bases outside the gene matches: 10. This CDR3 contains 15 residues. CDR1 is VINAFY and CDR2 is YDVSNSKD in the germline V gene. CDR3 protein: CATWDRLLGDYKKLF. The CDR3 DNA reads as TGTGCCACCTGGGACAGGTTACTCGGTGATTATAAGAAACTCTTT.

The chain links TRGV5 to TRGJ1 or TRGJ2. The CDR3 has 14 amino acids. V lost 3 bases and J lost 4; bases outside the gene matches: 9. CDR1 VINAFY and CDR2 YDVSNSKD come from the germline V gene. The CDR3 loop reads CATWDLDMYYKKLF. Written as DNA, the CDR3 is TGTGCCACCTGGGACTTAGATATGTATTATAAGAAACTCTTT.

The V call is TRGV4, the J call TRGJ1 or TRGJ2. Germline V lookup: CDR1 EGSTGY, CDR2 YDSYTSSV. V shed 4 bases and J 0 bases; nucleotides not matched to a gene: 12. The CDR3 totals 16 residues. This CDR3 is CATWDGPSQNYYKKLF. CDR3 DNA: TGTGCCACCTGGGACGGGCCAAGCCAGAATTATTATAAGAAACTCTTT.

This clone was observed a few times. The V and J genes are TRGV9 and TRGJ1 or TRGJ2. With V trimmed by 2 bases and J by 2 bases, 6 bases remained unmatched. This CDR3 region has 14 residues. CDR1 is GITISATS, CDR2 ISYDGTV, per germline (reference sequence). The CDR3 protein is CALWEASYYYKKLF. The CDR3 nucleotides read TGTGCCTTGTGGGAGGCCTCATATTATTATAAGAAACTCTTT.

This clone was recorded a few times. The chain links TRGV5 to TRGJ1 or TRGJ2. CDR3 size: 14 residues. Germline CDR1 is VINAFY and CDR2 is YDVSNSKD. After removal of 0 bases from V and 9 bases from J, the junction contained 11 bases not matched to a gene. The chain's CDR3 is CATWDRAYCRKKLF. CDR3 DNA sequence: TGTGCCACCTGGGACAGGGCTTATTGTCGTAAGAAACTCTTT.

This chain joins TRGV2 and TRGJ1 or TRGJ2. V trimming: 1 base; J trimming: 3 bases; junction bases outside the gene matches: 6. The CDR3 covers 14 residues. Germline CDR1 is EGSNGY and CDR2 is YDSYNSKV. CDR3 region: CATWDGQLYYKKLF. DNA of the CDR3: TGTGCCACCTGGGACGGCCAACTTTATTATAAGAAACTCTTT.

This clone is medium-sized. The sample has other DNA sequences that encode this CDR3 too. The gene calls are TRGV9 and TRGJ1 or TRGJ2. The CDR3 contains 11 residues. Trimming took 3 bases from V and 9 from J; bases not matched to a gene: 5. Germline V CDR1 and CDR2: GITISATS, ISYDGTV (reference sequence). This chain's CDR3 is CALWEPPKKLF. CDR3 bases: TGTGCCTTGTGGGAGCCTCCTAAGAAACTCTTT.

J is TRGJ1 or TRGJ2 and V is TRGV9. The CDR3 is 15 residues long. V lost 1 base to trimming and J lost 7 bases; unmatched junction nucleotides: 13. Germline-derived CDR1 and CDR2 are GITISATS and ISYDGTV (reference sequence). The CDR3 DNA follows: TGTGCCTTGTGGGAGGTTCTGGTTTTCGGGTATAAGAAACTCTTT. Its protein product is CALWEVLVFGYKKLF.

The chain uses TRGV2 and TRGJ1 or TRGJ2. With V trimmed by 4 bases and J by 5 bases, 11 bases remained unmatched. This CDR3 region has 14 residues. Germline V gene lookup returns CDR1 EGSNGY and CDR2 YDSYNSKV. CDR3 nucleotide sequence: TGTGCCACCTGGGATGGGCTTCGTAATTATAAGAAACTCTTT. The encoded protein is CATWDGLRNYKKLF.

This clone was recorded a few times. This sequence may be a read error, since a much larger clone differs from it by one base. Other nucleotide sequences from this sample produce the same CDR3. This chain links TRGV5 with TRGJ1 or TRGJ2. The CDR3 contains 11 residues. Losses at the gene ends were 3 bases for V and 7 bases for J; bases not matched to a gene: 3. Germline-derived CDR1 and CDR2 are VINAFY and YDVSNSKD. The CDR3 sequence is CATWDRYKKLF. The DNA of the CDR3 is TGTGCCACCTGGGACCGCTATAAGAAACTCTTT.

This chain uses TRGV5 with TRGJ1 or TRGJ2. The CDR3 loop spans 14 amino acids. Per germline, CDR1 VINAFY and CDR2 YDVSNSKD. V dropped 3 bases and J dropped 7; count of bases not matched to a gene: 12. In DNA form, the CDR3 reads TGTGCCACCTGGGACTGGACGCAGGGGTATAAGAAACTCTTT. Translated, it gives CATWDWTQGYKKLF.

The chain recombines TRGV8 with TRGJ1 or TRGJ2. This CDR3 contains 13 residues. Germline V CDR1 and CDR2: VENAVY, YDSYNSRV. V gave up 0 bases and J gave up 6 bases; unmatched junction bases: 5. CDR3 sequence: CATWDRVGYKKLF. The CDR3 DNA reads as TGTGCCACCTGGGATAGGGTTGGTTATAAGAAACTCTTT.

This clone has just a few counts. A read error may explain this, as a much larger clone is one base away. This chain links TRGV9 with TRGJ1 or TRGJ2. The germline V gene encodes CDR1 GITISATS and CDR2 ISYDGTV (reference sequence). The CDR3 contains 12 residues. The CDR3 loop is CALREIYYKKLF. Written as DNA, the CDR3 is TGTGCCTTGCGGGAGATTTATTATAAGAAACTCTTT.

This clone has a handful of counts. A much larger clone lies a single base off, so this may be a read error. The same CDR3 arises from other DNA sequences in this sample as well. The J gene is TRGJ1 or TRGJ2, the V gene TRGV9. The trim removed 2 bases at V and 10 bases at J, leaving 2 bases unmatched. Germline V lookup: CDR1 GITISATS, CDR2 ISYDGTV (reference sequence). The CDR3 consists of 10 residues. The CDR3 region has the DNA TGTGCCTTGTGGGAGGACAAGAAACTCTTT. Amino acids: CALWEDKKLF.